Listed below are T cell receptor beta chains from one sample, sequenced in a study of blood T cell repertoires in COVID-19. TCRdb's table, derived via immunoSEQ multiplex PCR, lists solely in-frame clones and lacks some. The repertoire consists of 100,000 or so clones, with about 82% occurring once and the leading ten covering 10% to 15%. The sample consisted of peripheral blood. The receptors here all came from a woman in her 70s with active or convalescent COVID-19. Each CDR3 is given with its conserved first and last residue. The D gene is left open where the match is weak. Part of the rows lack a size; the others show once, few, many or a class for expanded clones.

TRBV18	-	TRBJ1-2	TRBD1	CASSRDRENYGYTF	TGTGCCAGCTCTCGGGACAGGGAGAACTATGGCTACACCTTC
TRBV6-6	-	TRBJ1-4	TRBD1	CASSSQGVSNEKLFF	TGTGCCAGCAGTTCCCAGGGGGTATCTAATGAAAAACTGTTTTTT
TRBV2	-	TRBJ2-5	TRBD2	CASSGTRGGQETQYF	TGTGCCAGCAGTGGAACGCGGGGGGGCCAGGAGACCCAGTACTTC
TRBV5-1	-	TRBJ2-1	TRBD2	CASSPVYAGGQLEQFF	TGCGCCAGCAGCCCAGTTTATGCGGGGGGCCAGCTTGAGCAGTTCTTC
TRBV6-5	-	TRBJ2-7	-	CASKGGASYEQYF	TGTGCCAGTAAAGGGGGGGCCAGCTACGAGCAGTACTTC
TRBV5-1	once	TRBJ2-3	TRBD2	CASSSLAGGDTQYF	TGCGCCAGCAGCTCACTAGCGGGGGGAGATACGCAGTATTTT
TRBV2	few	TRBJ2-7	TRBD2	CASSEAEGLAGALSYEQYF	TGTGCCAGCAGTGAAGCGGAGGGACTAGCGGGGGCCCTCTCCTACGAGCAGTACTTC
TRBV18	-	TRBJ2-7	TRBD2	CASSPPPGGLYEQYF	TGTGCCAGCTCACCCCCCCCGGGGGGGCTCTACGAGCAGTACTTC
TRBV10-3	few	TRBJ1-2	TRBD1	CAISEAQGYYGYTF	TGTGCCATCAGTGAGGCACAGGGGTACTATGGCTACACCTTC
TRBV5-1	-	TRBJ2-7	-	CASSLIPRESGAEQYF	TGCGCCAGCAGCCTTATCCCCAGGGAATCTGGGGCCGAGCAGTACTTC
TRBV28	-	TRBJ1-5	-	CASSSGASNQPQHF	TGTGCCAGCAGTTCAGGGGCTAGCAATCAGCCCCAGCATTTT
TRBV18	-	TRBJ1-1	-	CASSPERDTEAFF	TGTGCCAGCTCACCGGAGCGGGACACTGAAGCTTTCTTT
TRBV5-4	-	TRBJ1-6	TRBD1	CASSMTGGLSPLHF	TGTGCCAGCAGCATGACAGGGGGCCTTTCACCCCTCCACTTT
TRBV19	-	TRBJ2-5	TRBD1	CASRDRGLETQYF	TGTGCCAGTCGTGACAGGGGGCTAGAGACCCAGTACTTC
TRBV19	-	TRBJ1-2	-	CASSHGTQGYGYTF	TGTGCCAGTAGCCACGGCACGCAGGGATATGGCTACACCTTC
TRBV6-5	-	TRBJ1-2	-	CASSYNPGRGYTF	TGTGCCAGCAGTTACAACCCGGGGAGAGGCTACACCTTC
TRBV25-1	-	TRBJ2-1	-	CASSDSWDMKQFF	TGTGCCAGCAGTGATTCCTGGGACATGAAGCAGTTCTTC
TRBV6-6	-	TRBJ2-3	TRBD2	CATSSLHGTSGGPEAGTQYF	TGTGCCACCAGCTCCCTCCACGGGACTAGCGGGGGCCCCGAGGCTGGTACGCAGTATTTT
TRBV12-3/TRBV12-4	once	TRBJ1-4	-	CASRGGYREKLFF	TGTGCCAGCAGAGGAGGTTATAGGGAAAAACTGTTTTTT
TRBV12-3/TRBV12-4	-	TRBJ2-7	TRBD1	CASRGTGTGKQYF	TGTGCCAGCAGGGGGACAGGGACAGGTAAACAGTACTTC
TRBV2	-	TRBJ2-5	-	CASSGGGVGVETQYF	TGTGCCAGCAGTGGAGGGGGAGTTGGAGTAGAGACCCAGTACTTC
TRBV4-2	few	TRBJ1-3	-	CASSQDNRIRGTIYF	TGTGCCAGCAGCCAAGATAACAGAATCCGGGGCACCATATATTTT
TRBV7-2	-	TRBJ1-1	TRBD1	CASSLDRGKTFF	TGTGCCAGCAGCTTAGACAGGGGTAAGACTTTCTTT
TRBV12-3/TRBV12-4	-	TRBJ2-4	TRBD1	CASSLGQGTIQYF	TGTGCCAGCAGCCTCGGACAGGGGACCATTCAGTACTTC
TRBV19	-	TRBJ2-3	TRBD1	CASSFSQGGGGTDTQYF	TGTGCCAGTAGTTTCTCACAGGGGGGAGGCGGCACAGATACGCAGTATTTT
TRBV10-3	-	TRBJ2-2	-	CAIRTPANTGELFF	TGTGCCATCAGAACACCTGCGAACACCGGGGAGCTGTTTTTT
TRBV7-2	once	TRBJ2-7	TRBD1	CASSSGQGAHEQYF	TGTGCCAGCAGCTCAGGACAGGGGGCGCACGAGCAGTACTTC
TRBV15	-	TRBJ1-5	TRBD1	CATSERDRDVQPQHF	TGTGCCACCAGCGAACGGGACAGGGATGTGCAGCCCCAGCATTTT
TRBV7-2	-	TRBJ2-1	TRBD1	CASTPRQGSYDEQFF	TGTGCCAGCACCCCTAGACAGGGGAGTTATGATGAGCAGTTCTTC
TRBV10-3	-	TRBJ2-5	-	CAISYYGHQETQYF	TGTGCCATCAGTTACTACGGTCACCAAGAGACCCAGTACTTC
TRBV5-4	-	TRBJ2-3	-	CASSLKTSTDTQYF	TGTGCCAGCAGCTTGAAGACAAGCACAGATACGCAGTATTTT
TRBV29-1	-	TRBJ1-4	-	CSVAASTPTIEKLFF	TGCAGCGTTGCGGCTTCGACACCTACCATAGAAAAACTGTTTTTT
TRBV24-1	-	TRBJ2-3	TRBD2	CATSDPSSGGLTDTQYF	TGTGCCACCAGTGACCCCTCTAGCGGGGGGTTGACAGATACGCAGTATTTT
TRBV6-1	-	TRBJ1-1	-	CASSEQVNTEAFF	TGTGCCAGCAGTGAACAGGTGAACACTGAAGCTTTCTTT
TRBV25-1	-	TRBJ1-1	TRBD1	CASTRTGSVTEAFF	TGTGCCAGCACCAGGACAGGGTCTGTCACTGAAGCTTTCTTT
TRBV4-2	once	TRBJ2-3	TRBD2	CASSHRREGGTDTQYF	TGTGCCAGCAGCCACAGGAGGGAGGGAGGCACAGATACGCAGTATTTT
TRBV28	-	TRBJ1-6	-	CASSTYREPYNSPLHF	TGTGCCAGCAGTACTTACAGGGAACCATATAATTCACCCCTCCACTTT
TRBV6-5	-	TRBJ1-6	TRBD1	CASNGQGGSNSPLHF	TGTGCCAGCAATGGACAGGGGGGATCTAATTCACCCCTCCACTTT
TRBV6-1	-	TRBJ1-3	-	CASSEFIIGVTGPFRIGSGNTIYF	TGTGCCAGCAGTGAATTTATTATTGGAGTAACAGGGCCTTTTAGGATTGGCTCTGGAAACACCATATATTTT
TRBV25-1	-	TRBJ2-3	TRBD1	CASSEWSRGLGTDTQYF	TGTGCCAGCAGTGAATGGTCCAGGGGGCTAGGGACAGATACGCAGTATTTT
TRBV11-2	-	TRBJ1-1	-	CASSLSHTSTEAFF	TGTGCCAGCAGCTTATCACATACCAGCACTGAAGCTTTCTTT
TRBV6-2/TRBV6-3	-	TRBJ2-4	-	CASSYAPPRTGLIQYF	TGTGCCAGCAGTTACGCCCCGCCACGAACAGGTCTCATTCAGTACTTC
TRBV5-1	-	TRBJ2-3	TRBD1	CASSLGTGNFADTQYF	TGCGCCAGCAGCTTGGGGACAGGGAATTTTGCAGATACGCAGTATTTT
TRBV18	-	TRBJ1-6	-	CASSPTVNSPLHF	TGTGCCAGCTCACCGACAGTTAATTCACCCCTCCACTTT